This T cell receptor (beta chain) came from a study of T cells in narcolepsy. General study results and limits: Autoreactive clone sequences were missing from some blood memory CD4+ repertoires.

Notes on this clone: Its cognate antigen is unknown.

Sequencing used immunoSEQ multiplex PCR; TCRdb keeps in-frame clones, though not all of them. The sample yields fewer than 40,000 clones, roughly 83% seen once. The V and J ends lost 1 base and 7 bases respectively, with 16 bases between them. Germline values: CDR1 MGHDK, CDR2 SYGVNS. CDR3 length: 15 amino acids. The sequenced material came from CD45RA- memory CD4+ T cells from PBMCs. This TCR came from a human donor with narcolepsy. The V and J genes are TRBV25-1 and TRBJ1-2; no definite D call. The CDR3, as DNA: TGTGCCAGCAGTGAATTGGGGTCCCTCAGAACTGGCTACACCTTC. Translation gives CASSELGSLRTGYTF.